This T cell receptor beta chain appears in the sequencing data of a study of regulatory T cells in long-lasting Graves disease. Arm-PCR of CDR3 regions with iRepertoire HTBI primers generated TCR beta libraries. TCRdb reprocessed the multiplex PCR reads with MiXCR, giving one entry per CDR3 protein. The data hold around 400,000 distinct CDR3 sequences, with 10% to 15% observed a single time. Time point: newly diagnosed GD, antithyroid drugs for less than 3 months. Researchers made the TCR library from RNA that was extracted from PBMCs. There are 16 residues in the CDR3. The J segment lost 7 bases and the V segment lost 6 bases, leaving 12 bases of the junction unmatched. The data were also submitted as part of a second study, on T cells in Graves' hyperthyroidism and ophthalmopathy. That paper notes: Median prediction lead before ophthalmopathy onset was 5.5 to 7 months with the model.

The J gene is TRBJ1-6, the V gene TRBV12-3 or TRBV12-4; 7 bases agree with TRBD1. The TCR originated in a woman aged 18-29 years with Graves disease. This specimen consisted of peripheral blood mononuclear cells (PBMCs), obtained at new diagnosis, from a patient treated with antithyroid drugs. CDR3 sequence (DNA): TGTGCCAGCAGAGCTTACGGACAGGAGGGAAATTCACCCCTCCACTTT. Translated: CASRAYGQEGNSPLHF.